This entry describes one T cell receptor (beta chain). Its antigen has not been determined. The sample holds no much larger clone one base away, and base qualities are not on file. Separate from the approximately 700-subject first cohort, the validation cohort of 95 to 150 subjects was the group to which the donors belonged. This entry comes from a study of cytomegalovirus exposure and HLA in healthy donors (dated by TCRdb to 2016 to 2017). With regard to the full study: According to a later analysis, the approximately 130 validation repertoires were produced on the same platform as the approximately 690 repertoires of the first cohort. The study combined high-throughput TCR immunosequencing, statistical association of individual TCRs with disease status, and machine learning to predict cytomegalovirus infection status. The study aimed to test whether cataloging public T cell receptors could reveal signatures of past pathogen exposure. In addition to the first cohort of roughly 670 subjects, a separate validation cohort of approximately 130 different subjects was used.

Here is what the overall study found, with its caveats: Of the cluster scores, 85% to 95% were above 0 in a later analysis, which found that TCRs clustered in the first cohort also tended to co-occur in the roughly 130 validation repertoires. A few of the identified cytomegalovirus-associated TCR beta chains were confirmed in vitro to be specific for cytomegalovirus antigens. The validation cohort had no HLA typing available for a later analysis, so co-occurrence within that cohort was assessed over all 120 or so repertoires. According to the authors, the approach could potentially be generalized to other disease states and immunological phenotypes. The classifier was reported to diagnose cytomegalovirus status with high specificity and sensitivity in both the original and validation cohorts. A total of 150 to 200 TCR beta chains were listed by the study as associated with cytomegalovirus. While some public TCRs were present in many individuals, most TCR sequences turned up only very rarely across donors.

The CDR3 goes from the cysteine to the phenylalanine over 15 residues. Only CDR3 DNA remains: 45 bases, in frame from the first base. CDR1 WSHSY and CDR2 SAAADI were looked up in the germline V gene. Here V drops 9 bases and J drops 6 bases, and the junction holds 9 bases not matched to any gene. Receptor libraries were prepared by the immunoSEQ multiplex PCR assay. The original methods were these. A statistical classification framework was built for diagnosing cytomegalovirus status from the catalog of TCR beta chain sequences. TCRdb mirrors the immuneACCESS table, restricted to in-frame sequences. Some clones are absent from its copies; in checked studies, under half trace to an unresolved V gene, and the reason for the others is unknown. The DNA gave D and trimming, while V, J and clone size come from that table. The sample table lists more than 55,000 clones, 95% to 96% of them with a count of one. 0.9% to 1% of the sample lies in the top ten.

The clonotype comes from a man between 18 and 29 years old in good health and CMV-seronegative. The rearrangement combines TRBV10-2 with TRBJ2-3; TRBD2 matches 13 bases in the middle. Sequences were obtained from PBMCs. The DNA sequence is TGCGCCAGTAGCGAACTAGCGGGAGGGGGGGATACGCAGTATTTT. It codes for CASSELAGGGDTQYF.